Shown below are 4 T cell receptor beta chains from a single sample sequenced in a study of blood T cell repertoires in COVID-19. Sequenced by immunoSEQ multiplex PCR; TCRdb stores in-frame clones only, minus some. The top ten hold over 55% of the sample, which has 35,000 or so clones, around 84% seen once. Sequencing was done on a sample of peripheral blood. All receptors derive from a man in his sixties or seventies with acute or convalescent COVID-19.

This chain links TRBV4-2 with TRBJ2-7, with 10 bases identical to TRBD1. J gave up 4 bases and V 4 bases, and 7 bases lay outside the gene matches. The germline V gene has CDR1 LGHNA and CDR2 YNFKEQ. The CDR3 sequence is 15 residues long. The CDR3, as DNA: TGTGCCAGCAGCCCCCGGGACAGGGGACAATACGAGCAGTACTTC. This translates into CASSPRDRGQYEQYF.

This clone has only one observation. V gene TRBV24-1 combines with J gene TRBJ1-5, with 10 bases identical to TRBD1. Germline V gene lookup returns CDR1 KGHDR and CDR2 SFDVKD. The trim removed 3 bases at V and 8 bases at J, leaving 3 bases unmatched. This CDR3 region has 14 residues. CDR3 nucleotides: TGTGCCACCAGTGATGGGACAGGGGCGGAGCCCCAGCATTTT. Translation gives CATSDGTGAEPQHF.

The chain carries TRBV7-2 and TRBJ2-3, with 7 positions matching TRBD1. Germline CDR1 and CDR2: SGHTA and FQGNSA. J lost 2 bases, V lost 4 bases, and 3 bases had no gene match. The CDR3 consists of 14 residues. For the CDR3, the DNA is TGTGCCAGCAGCTCGGGACAGCCCACAGATACGCAGTATTTT. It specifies CASSSGQPTDTQYF. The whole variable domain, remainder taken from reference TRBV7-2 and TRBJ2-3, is GAGVSQSPSNKVTEKGKDVELRCDPISGHTALYWYRQSLGQGLEFLIYFQGNSAPDKSGLPSDRFSAERTGGSVSTLTIQRTQQEDSAVYLCASSSGQPTDTQYFGPGTRLTVL.

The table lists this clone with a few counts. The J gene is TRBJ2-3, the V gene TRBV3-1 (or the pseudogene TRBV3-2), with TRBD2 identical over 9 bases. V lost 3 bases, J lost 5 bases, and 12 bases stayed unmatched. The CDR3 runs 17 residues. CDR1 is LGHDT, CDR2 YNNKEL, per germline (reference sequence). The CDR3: CASSQEEGAGGRDTQYF. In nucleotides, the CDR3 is TGTGCCAGCAGCCAGGAGGAGGGTGCGGGGGGGCGAGATACGCAGTATTTT.